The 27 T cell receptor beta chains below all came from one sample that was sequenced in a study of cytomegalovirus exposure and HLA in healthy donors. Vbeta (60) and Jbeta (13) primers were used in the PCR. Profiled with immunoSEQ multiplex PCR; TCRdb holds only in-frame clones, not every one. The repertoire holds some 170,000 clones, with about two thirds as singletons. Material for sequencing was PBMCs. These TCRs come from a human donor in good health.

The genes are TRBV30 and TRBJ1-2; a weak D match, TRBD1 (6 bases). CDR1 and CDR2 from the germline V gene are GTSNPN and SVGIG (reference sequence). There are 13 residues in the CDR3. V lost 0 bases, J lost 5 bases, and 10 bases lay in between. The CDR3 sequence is CAWSVLTGYGYTF. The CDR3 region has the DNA TGTGCCTGGAGTGTACTAACAGGGTATGGCTACACCTTC.

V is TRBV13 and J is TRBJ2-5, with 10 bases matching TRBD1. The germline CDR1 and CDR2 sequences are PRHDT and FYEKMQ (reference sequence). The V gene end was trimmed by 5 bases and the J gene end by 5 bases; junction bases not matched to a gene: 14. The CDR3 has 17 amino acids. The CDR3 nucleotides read TGTGCCAGCAGCAACAAGGGGACAGGGGATTTGCGGGAGACCCAGTACTTC. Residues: CASSNKGTGDLRETQYF.

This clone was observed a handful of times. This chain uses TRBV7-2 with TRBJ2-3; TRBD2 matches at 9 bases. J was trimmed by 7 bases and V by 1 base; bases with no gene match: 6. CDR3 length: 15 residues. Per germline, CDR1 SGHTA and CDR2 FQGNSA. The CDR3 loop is CASSLVAGGGNTQYF. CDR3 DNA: TGTGCCAGCAGCTTAGTGGCGGGGGGGGGCAATACGCAGTATTTT.

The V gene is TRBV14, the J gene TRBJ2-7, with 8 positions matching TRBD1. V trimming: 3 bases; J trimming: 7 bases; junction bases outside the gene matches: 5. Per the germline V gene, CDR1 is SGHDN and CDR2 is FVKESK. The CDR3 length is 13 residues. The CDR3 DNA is TGTGCCAGCAGCCAGTGGACAGGGAGGGAGCAGTACTTC. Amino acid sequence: CASSQWTGREQYF.

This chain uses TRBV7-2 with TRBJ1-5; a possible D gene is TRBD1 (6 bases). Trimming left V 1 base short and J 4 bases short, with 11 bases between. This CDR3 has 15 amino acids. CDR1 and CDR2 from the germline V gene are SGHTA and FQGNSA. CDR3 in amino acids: CASSLVGQGNQPQHF. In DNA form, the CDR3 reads TGTGCCAGCAGCTTAGTAGGGCAGGGGAATCAGCCCCAGCATTTT.

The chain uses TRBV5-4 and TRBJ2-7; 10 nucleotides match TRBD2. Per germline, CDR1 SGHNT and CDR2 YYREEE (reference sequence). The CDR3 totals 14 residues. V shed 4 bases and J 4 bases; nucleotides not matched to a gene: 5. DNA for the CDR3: TGTGCCAGCAGCCTGGGACTAGCGCAGTACGAGCAGTACTTC. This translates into CASSLGLAQYEQYF. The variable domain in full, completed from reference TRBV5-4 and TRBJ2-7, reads ETGVTQSPTHLIKTRGQQVTLRCSSQSGHNTVSWYQQALGQGPQFIFQYYREEENGRGNFPPRFSGLQFPNYSSELNVNALELDDSALYLCASSLGLAQYEQYFGPGTRLTVT.

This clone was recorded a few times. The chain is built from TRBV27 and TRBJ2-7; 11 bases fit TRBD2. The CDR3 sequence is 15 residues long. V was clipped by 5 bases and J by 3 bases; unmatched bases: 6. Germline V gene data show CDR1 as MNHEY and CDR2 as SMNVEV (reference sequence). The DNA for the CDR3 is TGTGCCAGCAGTCCGACCCTAGCGGGGGGCTACGAGCAGTACTTC. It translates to CASSPTLAGGYEQYF.

CDR3 nucleotides: TGCGCCAGCAGCCTGGGACTGACAGATACGCAGTATTTT. Protein: CASSLGLTDTQYF. The chain recombines TRBV4-1 with TRBJ2-3, with a weak D call TRBD2 (6 bases). Germline V gives CDR1 MGHRA, CDR2 YSYEKL. The CDR3 covers 13 residues. The V end was cut by 4 bases, the J end by 3 bases, with 8 bases between.

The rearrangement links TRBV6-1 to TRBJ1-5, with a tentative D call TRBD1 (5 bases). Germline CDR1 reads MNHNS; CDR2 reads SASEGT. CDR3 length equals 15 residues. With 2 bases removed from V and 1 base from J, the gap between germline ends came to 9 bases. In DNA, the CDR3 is TGTGCCAGCAGTGAATTACAGGTGAGCAATCAGCCCCAGCATTTT. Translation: CASSELQVSNQPQHF.

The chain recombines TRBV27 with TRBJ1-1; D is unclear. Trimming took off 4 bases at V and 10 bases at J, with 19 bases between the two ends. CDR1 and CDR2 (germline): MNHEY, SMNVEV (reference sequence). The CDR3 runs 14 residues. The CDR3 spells CASSYRGGTVSAFF. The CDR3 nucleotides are TGTGCCAGCAGTTATCGGGGAGGTACGGTATCAGCTTTCTTT.

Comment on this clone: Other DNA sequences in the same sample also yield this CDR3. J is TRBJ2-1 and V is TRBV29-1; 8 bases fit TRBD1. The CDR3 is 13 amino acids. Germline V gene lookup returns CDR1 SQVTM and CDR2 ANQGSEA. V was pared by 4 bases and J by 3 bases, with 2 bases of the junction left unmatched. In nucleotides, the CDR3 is TGCAGCGTTGGCGGGACAGGCTACAATGAGCAGTTCTTC. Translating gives CSVGGTGYNEQFF.

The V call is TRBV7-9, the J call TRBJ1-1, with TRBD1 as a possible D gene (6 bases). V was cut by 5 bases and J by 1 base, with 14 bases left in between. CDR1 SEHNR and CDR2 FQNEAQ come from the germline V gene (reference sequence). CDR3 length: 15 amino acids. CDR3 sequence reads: CASSASGAWNTEAFF. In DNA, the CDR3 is TGTGCCAGCAGCGCCTCAGGGGCCTGGAACACTGAAGCTTTCTTT. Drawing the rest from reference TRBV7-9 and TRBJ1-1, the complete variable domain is DTGVSQNPRHKITKRGQNVTFRCDPISEHNRLYWYRQTLGQGPEFLTYFQNEAQLEKSRLLSDRFSAERPKGSFSTLEIQRTEQGDSAMYLCASSASGAWNTEAFFGQGTRLTVV.

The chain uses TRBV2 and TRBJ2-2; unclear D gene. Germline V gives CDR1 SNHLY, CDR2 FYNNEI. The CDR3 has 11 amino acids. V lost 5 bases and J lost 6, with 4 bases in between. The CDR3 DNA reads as TGTGCCAGCAGTCTAGCCGGGGAGCTGTTTTTT. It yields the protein CASSLAGELFF.

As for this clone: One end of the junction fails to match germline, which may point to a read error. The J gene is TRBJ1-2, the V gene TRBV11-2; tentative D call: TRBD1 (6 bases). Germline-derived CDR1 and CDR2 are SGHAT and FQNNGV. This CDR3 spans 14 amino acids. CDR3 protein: CASSVETGSGGYTF. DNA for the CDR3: TGTGCCAGCAGCGTAGAAACAGGGTCTGGTGGCTACACCTTC.

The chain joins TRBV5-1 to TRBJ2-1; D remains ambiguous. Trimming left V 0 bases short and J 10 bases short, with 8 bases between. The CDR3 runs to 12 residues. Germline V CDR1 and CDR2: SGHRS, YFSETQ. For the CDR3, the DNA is TGCGCCAGCAGCTTGGAGCCACCAGAGCAGTTCTTC. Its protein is CASSLEPPEQFF.

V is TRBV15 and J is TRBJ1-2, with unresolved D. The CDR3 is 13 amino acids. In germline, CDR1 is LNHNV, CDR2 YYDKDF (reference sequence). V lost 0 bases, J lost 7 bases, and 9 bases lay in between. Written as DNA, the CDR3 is TGTGCCACCAGCAGAGAGGGCCGGCCTGGCTACACCTTC. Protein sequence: CATSREGRPGYTF.

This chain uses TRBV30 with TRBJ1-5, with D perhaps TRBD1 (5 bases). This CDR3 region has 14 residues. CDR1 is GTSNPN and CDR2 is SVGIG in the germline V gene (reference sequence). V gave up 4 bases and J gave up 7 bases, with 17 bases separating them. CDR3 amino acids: CAWKEQGVGQPQHF. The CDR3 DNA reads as TGTGCCTGGAAAGAGCAGGGTGTAGGACAGCCCCAGCATTTT.

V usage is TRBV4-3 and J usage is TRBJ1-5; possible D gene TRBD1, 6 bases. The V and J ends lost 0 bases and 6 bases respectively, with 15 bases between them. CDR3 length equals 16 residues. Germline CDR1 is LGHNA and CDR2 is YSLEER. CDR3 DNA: TGCGCCAGCAGCCAAGACCCGGGCAGGGGTGGTCAGCCCCAGCATTTT. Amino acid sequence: CASSQDPGRGGQPQHF.

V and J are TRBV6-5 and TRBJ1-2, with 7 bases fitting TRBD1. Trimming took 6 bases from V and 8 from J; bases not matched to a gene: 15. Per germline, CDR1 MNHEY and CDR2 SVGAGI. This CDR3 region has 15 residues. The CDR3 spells CASRSLGQTYRGYTF. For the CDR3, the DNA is TGTGCCAGCAGGTCGCTGGGACAGACATACCGAGGCTACACCTTC.

CDR3 nucleotide sequence: TGTGCCAGCAGCCGGGACAGGGGAAATCAGCCCCAGCATTTT. This codes for CASSRDRGNQPQHF. This chain joins TRBV2 and TRBJ1-5; 10 bases align to TRBD1. CDR1 and CDR2 from the germline V gene are SNHLY and FYNNEI. The trim removed 6 bases at V and 4 bases at J, leaving 3 bases unmatched. CDR3 length: 14 residues. The variable domain in full, with the rest retrieved from reference TRBV2 and TRBJ1-5, is EPEVTQTPSHQVTQMGQEVILRCVPISNHLYFYWYRQILGQKVEFLVSFYNNEISEKSEIFDDQFSVERPDGSNFTLKIRSTKLEDSAMYFCASSRDRGNQPQHFGDGTRLSIL.

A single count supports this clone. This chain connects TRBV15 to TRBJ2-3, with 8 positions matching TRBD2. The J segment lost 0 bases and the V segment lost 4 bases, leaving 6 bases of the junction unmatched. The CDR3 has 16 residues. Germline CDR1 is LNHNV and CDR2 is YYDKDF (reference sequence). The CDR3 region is CATSKRLAGSTDTQYF. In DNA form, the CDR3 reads TGTGCCACCAGCAAACGATTAGCGGGGAGCACAGATACGCAGTATTTT.

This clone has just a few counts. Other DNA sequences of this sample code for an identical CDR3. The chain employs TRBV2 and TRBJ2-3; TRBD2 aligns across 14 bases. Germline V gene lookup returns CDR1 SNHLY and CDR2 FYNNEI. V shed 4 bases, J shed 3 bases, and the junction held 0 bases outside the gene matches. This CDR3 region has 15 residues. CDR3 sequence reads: CASSGTSGGTDTQYF. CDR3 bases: TGTGCCAGCAGTGGGACTAGCGGGGGGACAGATACGCAGTATTTT.

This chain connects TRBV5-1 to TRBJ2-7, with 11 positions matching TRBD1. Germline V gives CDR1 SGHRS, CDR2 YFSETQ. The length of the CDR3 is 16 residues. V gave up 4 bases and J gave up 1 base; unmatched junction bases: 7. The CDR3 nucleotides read TGCGCCAGCAGCCCTGGGACAGGGGGTCCTTCCTACGAGCAGTACTTC. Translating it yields CASSPGTGGPSYEQYF. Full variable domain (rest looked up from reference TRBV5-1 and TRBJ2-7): KAGVTQTPRYLIKTRGQQVTLSCSPISGHRSVSWYQQTPGQGLQFLFEYFSETQRNKGNFPGRFSGRQFSNSRSEMNVSTLELGDSALYLCASSPGTGGPSYEQYFGPGTRLTVT.

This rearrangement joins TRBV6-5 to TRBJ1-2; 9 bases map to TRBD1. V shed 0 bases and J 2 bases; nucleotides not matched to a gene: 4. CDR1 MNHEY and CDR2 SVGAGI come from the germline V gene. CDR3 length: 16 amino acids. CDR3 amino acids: CASSYSGTGTNYGYTF. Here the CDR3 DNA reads TGTGCCAGCAGTTACTCCGGGACAGGGACAAACTATGGCTACACCTTC.

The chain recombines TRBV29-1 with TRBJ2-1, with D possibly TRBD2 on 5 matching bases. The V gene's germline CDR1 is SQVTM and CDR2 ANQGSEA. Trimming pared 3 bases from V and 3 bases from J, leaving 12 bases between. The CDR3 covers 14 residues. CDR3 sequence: CSVEIGSYYNEQFF. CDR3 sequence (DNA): TGCAGCGTTGAGATTGGGAGTTACTACAATGAGCAGTTCTTC.

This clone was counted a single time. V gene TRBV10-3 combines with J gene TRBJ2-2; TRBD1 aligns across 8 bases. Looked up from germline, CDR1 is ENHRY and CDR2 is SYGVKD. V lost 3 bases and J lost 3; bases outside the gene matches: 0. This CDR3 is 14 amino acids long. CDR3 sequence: CAISEQGDTGELFF. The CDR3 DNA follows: TGTGCCATCAGTGAACAGGGGGACACCGGGGAGCTGTTTTTT.

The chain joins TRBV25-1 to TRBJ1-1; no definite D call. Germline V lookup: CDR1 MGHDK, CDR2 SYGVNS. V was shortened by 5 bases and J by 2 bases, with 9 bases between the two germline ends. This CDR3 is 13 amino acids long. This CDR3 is CASSRHINTEAFF. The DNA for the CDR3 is TGTGCCAGCAGTAGACACATTAACACTGAAGCTTTCTTT.